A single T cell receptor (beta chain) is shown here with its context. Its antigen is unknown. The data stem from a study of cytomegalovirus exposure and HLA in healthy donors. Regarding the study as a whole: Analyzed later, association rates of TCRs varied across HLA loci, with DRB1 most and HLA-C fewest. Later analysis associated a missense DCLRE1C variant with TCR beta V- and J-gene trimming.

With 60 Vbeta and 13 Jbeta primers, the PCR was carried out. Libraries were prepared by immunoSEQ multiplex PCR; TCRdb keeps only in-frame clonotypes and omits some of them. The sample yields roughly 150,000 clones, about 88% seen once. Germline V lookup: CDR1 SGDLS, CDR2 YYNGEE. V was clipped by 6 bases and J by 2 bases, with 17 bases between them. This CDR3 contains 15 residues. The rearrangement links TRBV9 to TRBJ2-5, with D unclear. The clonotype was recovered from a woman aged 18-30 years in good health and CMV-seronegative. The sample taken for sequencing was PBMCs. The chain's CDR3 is CASTFGGGVQETQYF. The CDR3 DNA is TGTGCCAGCACGTTCGGTGGCGGAGTACAAGAGACCCAGTACTTC.